This is a list of T cell receptor beta chains from one sample in a study of beta chain features in type 1 diabetes. TCRdb's table, derived via immunoSEQ multiplex PCR, lists solely in-frame clones and lacks some. The sample has over 350,000 clones, around 15% seen once. Sequenced material: naive CD4+ T cells from blood. The source of these receptors is a young woman in good health. The CDR3 runs from the conserved cysteine through the conserved F or W. Each record gives: D gene, J gene, V gene, clone size, CDR3 DNA, CDR3 protein. D genes are given only for firm matches. Rows may omit the clone size; those that give it use once, few, many or a size class.

D gene: NA; J gene: TRBJ2-2; V gene: TRBV19; clone size: once; CDR3 DNA: TGTGCCAGTAGTTCTTTTCGCGGGGAGCTGTTTTTT; CDR3 protein: CASSSFRGELFF
D gene: NA; J gene: TRBJ2-3; V gene: TRBV5-1; clone size: few; CDR3 DNA: TGCGCCAGCGGTCGGCCGGGGGATACGCAGTATTTT; CDR3 protein: CASGRPGDTQYF
D gene: TRBD2; J gene: TRBJ2-5; V gene: TRBV29-1; clone size: few; CDR3 DNA: TGCAGCGTTGGGCTAGCGGGAGGTACAGAGACCCAGTACTTC; CDR3 protein: CSVGLAGGTETQYF
D gene: NA; J gene: TRBJ2-5; V gene: TRBV18; clone size: few; CDR3 DNA: TGTGCCAGCTCCAAAACAGGGCCGGAGACCCAGTACTTC; CDR3 protein: CASSKTGPETQYF
D gene: TRBD2; J gene: TRBJ2-7; V gene: TRBV30; clone size: NA; CDR3 DNA: TGTGCCTGGAGTGGGCCTAGCGGGACCGTCGAGCAGTACTTC; CDR3 protein: CAWSGPSGTVEQYF
D gene: TRBD2; J gene: TRBJ2-2; V gene: TRBV7-2; clone size: few; CDR3 DNA: TGTGCCAGCATTCGCGGGAGGGCCGGTACCGGGGAGCTGTTTTTT; CDR3 protein: CASIRGRAGTGELFF
D gene: TRBD2; J gene: TRBJ2-4; V gene: TRBV6-6; clone size: few; CDR3 DNA: TGTGCCAGCATCAAAGCGGGAGATTTCAAAAACATTCAGTACTTC; CDR3 protein: CASIKAGDFKNIQYF
D gene: TRBD1; J gene: TRBJ2-1; V gene: TRBV30; clone size: NA; CDR3 DNA: TGTGCCTGGAGTGCGACAGGGGAATCTTGGGATGAGCAGTTCTTC; CDR3 protein: CAWSATGESWDEQFF
D gene: NA; J gene: TRBJ2-5; V gene: TRBV11-2; clone size: NA; CDR3 DNA: TGTGCCAGCAGCTCCCTCCCGGAGACCCAGTACTTC; CDR3 protein: CASSSLPETQYF
D gene: NA; J gene: TRBJ2-5; V gene: TRBV19; clone size: NA; CDR3 DNA: TGTGCCAGTAGACATGACAGCCAAGAGACCCAGTACTTC; CDR3 protein: CASRHDSQETQYF
D gene: TRBD1; J gene: TRBJ2-5; V gene: TRBV11-3; clone size: NA; CDR3 DNA: TGTGCCAGCAGCTTAGCAGGGGGAAAAGAGACCCAGTACTTC; CDR3 protein: CASSLAGGKETQYF
D gene: NA; J gene: TRBJ2-1; V gene: TRBV29-1; clone size: NA; CDR3 DNA: TGCAGCGTTGAAGGAGTTTTGTCCTACAATGAGCAGTTCTTC; CDR3 protein: CSVEGVLSYNEQFF
D gene: TRBD2; J gene: TRBJ2-5; V gene: TRBV7-9; clone size: few; CDR3 DNA: TGTGCCAGCAAGACTAGCGGGAGGGAGTACTTC; CDR3 protein: CASKTSGREYF
D gene: NA; J gene: TRBJ2-7; V gene: TRBV20-1; clone size: few; CDR3 DNA: TGCAGTGTGGACAGTCCCTACGAGCAGTACTTC; CDR3 protein: CSVDSPYEQYF
D gene: TRBD2; J gene: TRBJ2-3; V gene: TRBV28; clone size: NA; CDR3 DNA: TGTGCCAGCAGTAGCGGACTAGCGGGAGGGACAGATACGCAGTATTTT; CDR3 protein: CASSSGLAGGTDTQYF
D gene: NA; J gene: TRBJ2-5; V gene: TRBV7-2; clone size: few; CDR3 DNA: TGTGCCAGCAGCTTAGCGACAAAGGAGACCCAGTACTTC; CDR3 protein: CASSLATKETQYF
D gene: NA; J gene: TRBJ2-1; V gene: TRBV7-2; clone size: NA; CDR3 DNA: TGTGCCAGCAGCCTCATTCCTGGGTCTCAGGGAAATGAGCAGTTCTTC; CDR3 protein: CASSLIPGSQGNEQFF
D gene: NA; J gene: TRBJ2-5; V gene: TRBV19; clone size: NA; CDR3 DNA: TGTGCCAGTAGTCCCGGCCGGGGGTTCATAGAGACCCAGTACTTC; CDR3 protein: CASSPGRGFIETQYF
D gene: NA; J gene: TRBJ2-2; V gene: TRBV15; clone size: once; CDR3 DNA: TGTGCCACCAGCAGAGATCGGCCCATGGGGCGGGGCACCGGGGAGCTGTTTTTT; CDR3 protein: CATSRDRPMGRGTGELFF
D gene: NA; J gene: TRBJ2-6; V gene: TRBV15; clone size: few; CDR3 DNA: TGTGCCACCAGCAGAGATAGCTTGGCAGGGGTCGGGGCCAACGTCCTGACTTTC; CDR3 protein: CATSRDSLAGVGANVLTF
D gene: NA; J gene: TRBJ2-4; V gene: TRBV7-9; clone size: NA; CDR3 DNA: TGTGCCAGCAGCCCTGGACAGTGGGTATCCAAAAACATTCAGTACTTC; CDR3 protein: CASSPGQWVSKNIQYF
D gene: TRBD2; J gene: TRBJ2-1; V gene: TRBV5-1; clone size: NA; CDR3 DNA: TGCGCCACCCGGACTAGCGGGGACTACAATGAGCAGTTCTTC; CDR3 protein: CATRTSGDYNEQFF
D gene: TRBD1; J gene: TRBJ1-5; V gene: TRBV5-8; clone size: NA; CDR3 DNA: TGTGCCAGCAGCTTGGAAGGGACAGGGAATCAGCCCCAGCATTTT; CDR3 protein: CASSLEGTGNQPQHF
D gene: TRBD2; J gene: TRBJ2-1; V gene: TRBV11-2; clone size: few; CDR3 DNA: TGTGCCAGCAGAATAGCGGGAGGGATTAGTGAGCAGTTCTTC; CDR3 protein: CASRIAGGISEQFF
D gene: TRBD2; J gene: TRBJ2-5; V gene: TRBV5-1; clone size: NA; CDR3 DNA: TGCGCCAGCAGCAATCTAGCGGGGGAAGAGACCCAGTACTTC; CDR3 protein: CASSNLAGEETQYF
D gene: TRBD1; J gene: TRBJ1-2; V gene: TRBV6-5; clone size: NA; CDR3 DNA: TGTGCCAGCAGTTACCCCCTAGGACAGGGTAAAGGCTACACCTTC; CDR3 protein: CASSYPLGQGKGYTF
D gene: NA; J gene: TRBJ2-4; V gene: TRBV19; clone size: NA; CDR3 DNA: TGTGCCAGTGGTTCAGACCAGGGCAAAAACATTCAGTACTTC; CDR3 protein: CASGSDQGKNIQYF
D gene: TRBD1; J gene: TRBJ1-4; V gene: TRBV6-6; clone size: few; CDR3 DNA: TGTGCCAGCAGTAAACAGGGGGTTGGAGAAAAACTGTTTTTT; CDR3 protein: CASSKQGVGEKLFF
D gene: NA; J gene: TRBJ2-3; V gene: TRBV5-1; clone size: NA; CDR3 DNA: TGCGCCAGCAGCCCTTGGAGAGGGCTTAGCACAGATACGCAGTATTTT; CDR3 protein: CASSPWRGLSTDTQYF
D gene: NA; J gene: TRBJ2-7; V gene: TRBV30; clone size: few; CDR3 DNA: TGTGCCTGGAGTTGGATGGACTCCTACGAGCAGTACTTC; CDR3 protein: CAWSWMDSYEQYF
D gene: TRBD2; J gene: TRBJ2-3; V gene: TRBV7-9; clone size: NA; CDR3 DNA: TGTGCCAGCAGCCTCGGGGGGGCAACAGATACGCAGTATTTT; CDR3 protein: CASSLGGATDTQYF
D gene: NA; J gene: TRBJ1-1; V gene: TRBV5-1; clone size: few; CDR3 DNA: TGCGCCAGCAGCTTGGACAGGGCGGACACTGAAGCTTTCTTT; CDR3 protein: CASSLDRADTEAFF
D gene: TRBD1; J gene: TRBJ1-1; V gene: TRBV30; clone size: few; CDR3 DNA: TGTGCCTGGAGTGCCCCGGGACAGGGGAACACTGAAGCTTTCTTT; CDR3 protein: CAWSAPGQGNTEAFF
D gene: NA; J gene: TRBJ2-7; V gene: TRBV10-3; clone size: NA; CDR3 DNA: TGTGCCAGCGGGGAGGCAGGGGGAATATACGAGCAGTACTTC; CDR3 protein: CASGEAGGIYEQYF
D gene: NA; J gene: TRBJ2-2; V gene: TRBV12-5; clone size: NA; CDR3 DNA: TGTGCTAGTGCCTTTGCGTACACCGGGGAGCTGTTTTTT; CDR3 protein: CASAFAYTGELFF
D gene: NA; J gene: TRBJ2-1; V gene: TRBV29-1; clone size: NA; CDR3 DNA: TGCAGCGTTGCAGAACAGATCAATGAGCAGTTCTTC; CDR3 protein: CSVAEQINEQFF
D gene: NA; J gene: TRBJ2-7; V gene: TRBV28; clone size: few; CDR3 DNA: TGTGCCAGCACGTTCGGGGGTACAGGGGCCTCCTACGAGCAGTACTTC; CDR3 protein: CASTFGGTGASYEQYF
D gene: NA; J gene: TRBJ2-7; V gene: TRBV2; clone size: NA; CDR3 DNA: TGTGCCAGCAGTGAGACTAGCTCCTACGAGCAGTACTTC; CDR3 protein: CASSETSSYEQYF
D gene: NA; J gene: TRBJ2-1; V gene: TRBV28; clone size: NA; CDR3 DNA: TGTGCCAGCTGGGGGGAAGGGGGCGTTTTGTACAATGAGCAGTTCTTC; CDR3 protein: CASWGEGGVLYNEQFF
D gene: NA; J gene: TRBJ2-5; V gene: TRBV20-1; clone size: NA; CDR3 DNA: TGCAGTGCGGGGGGCCAAGAGACCCAGTACTTC; CDR3 protein: CSAGGQETQYF
D gene: NA; J gene: TRBJ1-3; V gene: TRBV4-1; clone size: NA; CDR3 DNA: TGCGCCAGCAGCCAAGGGGCGGCCAGGCGAGGGGGCTCTGGAAACACCATATATTTT; CDR3 protein: CASSQGAARRGGSGNTIYF
D gene: TRBD1; J gene: TRBJ1-5; V gene: TRBV30; clone size: few; CDR3 DNA: TGTGCCTGGCAGCCGGGACAGGGAAGCAATCAGCCCCAGCATTTT; CDR3 protein: CAWQPGQGSNQPQHF
D gene: TRBD1; J gene: TRBJ1-1; V gene: TRBV29-1; clone size: NA; CDR3 DNA: TGCAGCGCTCGACAGGGGATGACTGAAGCTTTCTTT; CDR3 protein: CSARQGMTEAFF
D gene: NA; J gene: TRBJ2-1; V gene: TRBV5-1; clone size: few; CDR3 DNA: TGCGCCAGCAGCCTCATACAAGACTACAATGAGCAGTTCTTC; CDR3 protein: CASSLIQDYNEQFF
D gene: NA; J gene: TRBJ2-1; V gene: TRBV6-5; clone size: NA; CDR3 DNA: TGTGCCAGCAGAAAGACCGTAGGGGGTGAGCAGTTCTTC; CDR3 protein: CASRKTVGGEQFF
D gene: NA; J gene: TRBJ2-5; V gene: TRBV6-1; clone size: NA; CDR3 DNA: TGTGCCAGCACCTTGACAGAATACCAAGAGACCCAGTACTTC; CDR3 protein: CASTLTEYQETQYF
D gene: NA; J gene: TRBJ2-4; V gene: TRBV28; clone size: few; CDR3 DNA: TGTGCCAGCAGCCCGACAGGAAACATTCAGTACTTC; CDR3 protein: CASSPTGNIQYF
D gene: TRBD2; J gene: TRBJ2-1; V gene: TRBV29-1; clone size: NA; CDR3 DNA: TGCAGCGTTGCCACTAGCGGGAGGGTGAGCAATGAGCAGTTCTTC; CDR3 protein: CSVATSGRVSNEQFF
D gene: TRBD2; J gene: TRBJ2-1; V gene: TRBV30; clone size: NA; CDR3 DNA: TGTGCCTGGCTAGCGGCTAGCTCCTACAATGAGCAGTTCTTC; CDR3 protein: CAWLAASSYNEQFF
D gene: TRBD1; J gene: TRBJ1-1; V gene: TRBV7-9; clone size: NA; CDR3 DNA: TGTGCCAGCTTGGTCTCAAAGGGGGCCATGAACACTGAAGCTTTCTTT; CDR3 protein: CASLVSKGAMNTEAFF
D gene: TRBD1; J gene: TRBJ2-1; V gene: TRBV28; clone size: few; CDR3 DNA: TGTGCCAGCAGCCGCCGGGACAGGGACGCCAATGAGCAGTTCTTC; CDR3 protein: CASSRRDRDANEQFF